The entry that follows covers one T cell receptor beta chain sequence. These data belong to a study of blood T cell repertoires in COVID-19. The V and J ends lost 1 base and 10 bases respectively, with 20 bases between them. The CDR3 is 17 amino acids. From germline, CDR1 is SGHDN and CDR2 FVKESK. Only in-frame clones appear in the TCRdb table, and some are missing; sequencing was by immunoSEQ multiplex PCR. The data show about 160,000 clones, roughly 87% seen once. This clonotype was sampled from a woman aged 45 to 65 who had recovered from COVID-19. This rearrangement joins TRBV14 to TRBJ1-6; tentatively, D is TRBD1 (6 bases). The source material was PBMCs or T cells enriched from blood (not recorded which). CDR3 DNA sequence: TGTGCCAGCAGCCAAGCCCTCACTCCAGGGGAGGGATCACCCCTCCACTTT. Amino acids: CASSQALTPGEGSPLHF. The entire variable domain, with the rest obtained from reference TRBV14 and TRBJ1-6, is as follows: EAGVTQFPSHSVIEKGQTVTLRCDPISGHDNLYWYRRVMGKEIKFLLHFVKESKQDESGMPNNRFLAERTGGTYSTLKVQPAELEDSGVYFCASSQALTPGEGSPLHFGNGTRLTVT.